Below are 19 T cell receptor beta chains sequenced from a single sample in a study of blood T cells in healthy people across ages (dated by TCRdb to the mid-2010s). The protocol used for the library was 5' RACE. Sequencer: Illumina HiSeq 2500. A second roughly 6 to 11 cycle PCR used a sample-barcoded 5' primer and a J-beta primer mix. TCRdb reprocessing: public reads trimmed at Q25 with fastp, clones called with MiXCR, in-frame beta chains kept. Each record represents a unique CDR3 protein, reported with the most common genes and DNA among its rows. The table for this sample lists 700,000 to 850,000 distinct CDR3 sequences; roughly 34% of them were counted only once. 13% of the sample lies in the top ten. The specimen sequenced was blood. The receptor source for this set is a man between 18 and 29 years old in good health.

This clonotype was picked up a small number of times. This chain joins TRBV20-1 and TRBJ1-5; TRBD1 agrees at 7 bases. V lost 6 bases, J lost 5 bases, and 13 bases stayed unmatched. Germline values: CDR1 DFQATT, CDR2 SNEGSKA (reference sequence). CDR3 length: 15 amino acids. In DNA, the CDR3 is TGCAGTGCCGAACCGGACAGGTATTACTATCAGCCCCAGCATTTT. It yields the protein CSAEPDRYYYQPQHF.

This clonotype was picked up many times. The CDR3 sequence is CASSQGVRTDTQYF. CDR3 sequence (DNA): TGCGCCAGCAGCCAAGGGGTTCGCACAGATACGCAGTATTTT. The J gene is TRBJ2-3, the V gene TRBV4-3; D remains unclear. CDR3 length equals 14 residues. Germline values: CDR1 LGHNA, CDR2 YSLEER. Trimming removed 1 base at V and 1 base at J, with 6 bases between.

This clonotype was seen many times. The chain recombines TRBV4-1 with TRBJ2-1; D is uncertain. Germline loops: CDR1 MGHRA, CDR2 YSYEKL. The CDR3 totals 13 residues. Trimming cost V 0 bases and J 14 bases, with 14 bases left between them. The CDR3 is CASSQDYARTEFF. The CDR3 bases are TGCGCCAGCAGCCAAGATTATGCTAGGACGGAGTTCTTC.

This clonotype appeared a few times. V gene TRBV29-1 combines with J gene TRBJ1-2; the match to TRBD1 covers 7 bases. The junction had 11 bases not matched to a gene; V was cut back by 3 bases and J by 1 base. This CDR3 has 16 residues. Germline V lookup: CDR1 SQVTM, CDR2 ANQGSEA. CDR3 residues: CSVDPSGTAFNYGYTF. The CDR3 nucleotides are TGCAGCGTTGACCCATCGGGGACAGCTTTTAACTATGGCTACACCTTC.

The rearrangement uses TRBV29-1 and TRBJ2-1; D tentatively fits TRBD1 or TRBD2 (5 bases each). V dropped 3 bases and J dropped 9 bases, with 9 bases sitting between them. The CDR3 covers 11 residues. CDR1 is SQVTM, CDR2 ANQGSEA, per germline. Here the CDR3 DNA reads TGCAGCGTTGATAGAGGGGCTGAGCAGTTCTTC. Amino acid sequence: CSVDRGAEQFF.

The sample holds many counts of this clonotype. The chain recombines TRBV10-3 with TRBJ2-5; 7 bases fit TRBD2. J gave up 2 bases and V 6 bases, and 6 bases lay outside the gene matches. This CDR3 has 14 amino acids. Germline-derived CDR1 and CDR2 are ENHRY and SYGVKD. The CDR3, as DNA: TGTGCCATCAGGGCCGGGGGGATACAAGAGACCCAGTACTTC. Amino acids: CAIRAGGIQETQYF.

V and J are TRBV4-3 and TRBJ1-1; no definite D call. There are 13 residues in the CDR3. Trimming cost V 6 bases and J 6 bases, with 14 bases left between them. Germline assignment: CDR1 LGHNA and CDR2 YSLEER. CDR3 amino acids: CASSRGRAPEAFF. DNA for the CDR3: TGCGCCAGCAGTCGAGGCCGGGCCCCTGAAGCTTTCTTT.

This clonotype has only one observation. It may be a read error: a sequence one base away is much more abundant. This chain joins TRBV12-3 or TRBV12-4 and TRBJ2-5, with D unclear. The DNA matches TRBJ2-1 better at its end, which makes the J call doubtful. CDR3 length equals 15 residues. The DNA for the CDR3 is TGTGCCAGCACCGTAGGAGCATTGGCCCAAGAGACCCAGTTCTTC. Amino acid sequence: CASTVGALAQETQFF.

J is TRBJ1-1 and V is TRBV5-1; possible D gene TRBD1, 5 bases. Germline assignment: CDR1 SGHRS and CDR2 YFSETQ. Trimming left V 4 bases short and J 0 bases short, with 16 bases between. This CDR3 is built from 16 residues. CDR3 sequence: CASSPRGGEMNTEAFF. CDR3 nucleotides: TGCGCCAGCAGCCCCCGGGGGGGGGAGATGAACACTGAAGCTTTCTTT.

The genes are TRBV7-2 and TRBJ2-7; D is perhaps TRBD2 (7 bases). Trimming stripped 4 bases from V and 4 bases from J, with 17 bases between. The CDR3 is 15 residues long. Germline CDR1 and CDR2: SGHTA and FQGNSA. The CDR3 DNA reads as TGTGCCAGCAGCTCCATAGGGGGGGCCGTGTACGAGCAGTACTTC. This gives the protein CASSSIGGAVYEQYF.

V gene TRBV20-1 combines with J gene TRBJ1-1, with a possible D match to TRBD1 (5 bases). This CDR3 region has 15 residues. Looked up from germline, CDR1 is DFQATT and CDR2 is SNEGSKA (reference sequence). With 0 bases removed from V and 3 bases from J, the gap between germline ends came to 14 bases. The CDR3 sequence: CSARDGGSMDTEAFF. CDR3 nucleotides: TGCAGTGCTAGAGATGGGGGATCGATGGACACTGAAGCTTTCTTT.

The V call is TRBV5-6, the J call TRBJ2-1; D call uncertain. Trimming stripped 0 bases from V and 5 bases from J, with 12 bases between. CDR1 and CDR2 from the germline V gene are SGHDT and YYEEEE. The CDR3 totals 15 residues. The CDR3 bases are TGTGCCAGCAGCTTGGACGCTCTACTCCACAATGAGCAGTTCTTC. It specifies CASSLDALLHNEQFF.

This chain links TRBV5-5 with TRBJ2-3; D gene uncertain. The V end lost 4 bases, the J end lost 6 bases, and 12 bases lay between the germline ends. The germline V gene encodes CDR1 SGHKS and CDR2 YYEKEE (reference sequence). The CDR3 length is 13 residues. This CDR3 is CASSVTRVDTQYF. The DNA of the CDR3 is TGTGCCAGCAGCGTTACTCGGGTCGATACGCAGTATTTT.

This clonotype came up many times. The chain has TRBV21-1 and TRBJ2-3; TRBD2 was called by the table and not checked on the DNA. TRBV21-1 is designated a pseudogene. This CDR3 is built from 20 residues. The CDR3 DNA sequence: TGTGCCAGCAGCCAATGGGAGGGTTCTCTACTGCACAGATGTTCGGCCACGCAGTATTTT. Its protein product is CASSQWEGSLLHRCSATQYF.

With respect to this clonotype: It may be a read error: a sequence one base away is much more abundant. The chain is built from TRBV27 and TRBJ2-3; no firm D call. Germline lookup yields CDR1 MNHEY and CDR2 SMNVEV (reference sequence). There are 13 residues in the CDR3. The CDR3 loop is CASRAQSTDTRYF. The CDR3 bases are TGTGCCAGCAGAGCCCAGAGCACAGATACGCGGTATTTT.

This clonotype was recorded at least ten times. The chain employs TRBV11-2 and TRBJ2-1; D possibly corresponds to TRBD2 (5 bases). CDR1 and CDR2 (germline): SGHAT, FQNNGV. Between the trimmed V and J ends, which lost 3 bases and 0 bases, there was a span of 9 bases. The CDR3 loop spans 15 amino acids. DNA for the CDR3: TGTGCCAGCAGCTTGGAGGCGAGCTCCTACAATGAGCAGTTCTTC. Translated: CASSLEASSYNEQFF.

The chain combines TRBV7-9 with TRBJ1-2; 8 bases match TRBD1. With 1 base clipped from V and 4 bases from J, the junction kept 5 bases outside the gene matches. Germline-derived CDR1 and CDR2 are SEHNR and FQNEAQ (reference sequence). CDR3 length: 15 amino acids. CDR3 bases: TGTGCCAGCAGCTTAGAGGGACAGGAGAGCTATGGCTACACCTTC. It specifies CASSLEGQESYGYTF.

Ten or more counts support this clonotype. The CDR3 bases are TGCAGTGCCAGACTAGCGGCGGGGAGCGCCTACGAGCAGTACTTC. The encoded protein is CSARLAAGSAYEQYF. The gene calls are TRBV20-1 and TRBJ2-7, with 9 bases aligning to TRBD2. Trimming removed 6 bases from V and 2 bases from J; junction bases left unmatched: 11. The CDR3 consists of 15 residues. Germline V gives CDR1 DFQATT, CDR2 SNEGSKA (reference sequence).

CDR3 sequence: CASTEGLYSYEQYF. Here the CDR3 DNA reads TGTGCCAGCACCGAGGGGTTATACTCCTACGAGCAGTACTTC. The J gene is TRBJ2-7, the V gene TRBV6-2 or TRBV6-3, with D perhaps TRBD1 or TRBD2 (5 bases each). Germline-derived CDR1 and CDR2 are MNHEY and SVGEGT. CDR3 length equals 14 residues. V shed 7 bases and J shed 0 bases, with 13 bases lying between them.